This TCR beta chain was sequenced during a study of identifying expanded T cells in peripheral blood. With 4 bases clipped from V and 5 bases from J, the junction kept 7 bases outside the gene matches. In germline, CDR1 is SGHTS, CDR2 YDEGEE. The CDR3 sequence is 16 residues long. Repertoires were generated with immunoSEQ multiplex PCR, while TCRdb's copy carries only in-frame clones and drops some. The sample holds 51,000 or so clones, 82% seen once. V and J are TRBV5-8 and TRBJ2-5; TRBD2 agrees at 14 bases. Material for sequencing was blood. This sequence originates from a person between 18 and 75 years old in good health. CDR3 in amino acids: CASSKRLAGGLETQYF. CDR3 bases: TGTGCCAGCAGCAAACGACTAGCGGGGGGGCTTGAGACCCAGTACTTC. Based on the CDR3 plus reference TRBV5-8 and TRBJ2-5, the full variable domain is EAGVTQSPTHLIKTRGQQATLRCSPISGHTSVYWYQQALGLGLQFLLWYDEGEERNRGNFPPRFSGRQFPNYSSELNVNALELEDSALYLCASSKRLAGGLETQYFGPGTRLLVL.